This TCR beta chain originates from a study of tumor-infiltrating lymphocytes in primary liver carcinoma. General study findings and limits: Lower overlap was observed for tumor-adjacent and tumor-blood pairs relative to tumor region pairs.

Starting material of roughly 550 ng total RNA yielded TCR beta cDNA via a constant-region primer. Libraries for TCR beta were built through three nested multiplex PCR rounds, which together made up a slightly modified ARM-PCR procedure. It was with TRBV1-TRBV30 forward primers and a C-beta reverse primer that the first two PCR rounds were run, at roughly 10 cycles each. TCRdb redid the calling of the multiplex PCR reads with MiXCR, one entry per CDR3 protein. The repertoire consists of 50,000 to 70,000 distinct CDR3 sequences, with about two thirds occurring once and the leading ten covering approximately 50%. The CDR3 runs to 16 residues. Germline loops: CDR1 SGHDN, CDR2 FVKESK. A word on this clonotype: Its antigen is as yet unknown. One end of the junction fails to match germline, which may point to a read error.

Unsorted bulk tissue (roughly 20-34 mg) underwent RNA and DNA co-extraction. Five distinct regions per tumor were sampled. Over 75% viable tumor cells were present in every tumor sample. This chain joins TRBV14 and TRBJ2-1; perhaps TRBD2 as D (5 bases). This TCR was recovered from a man in his forties with primary liver carcinoma and hepatitis B virus infection. The specimen sequenced was liver tumor tissue from sampling region 2. Documented subset: tumor region T2, inferior pole. The CDR3 protein is CASSAAEGWVNNEQFF. CDR3 coding DNA: TGCGCCAGCAGTGCCGCAGAGGGATGGGTAAACAATGAGCAGTTCTTC.